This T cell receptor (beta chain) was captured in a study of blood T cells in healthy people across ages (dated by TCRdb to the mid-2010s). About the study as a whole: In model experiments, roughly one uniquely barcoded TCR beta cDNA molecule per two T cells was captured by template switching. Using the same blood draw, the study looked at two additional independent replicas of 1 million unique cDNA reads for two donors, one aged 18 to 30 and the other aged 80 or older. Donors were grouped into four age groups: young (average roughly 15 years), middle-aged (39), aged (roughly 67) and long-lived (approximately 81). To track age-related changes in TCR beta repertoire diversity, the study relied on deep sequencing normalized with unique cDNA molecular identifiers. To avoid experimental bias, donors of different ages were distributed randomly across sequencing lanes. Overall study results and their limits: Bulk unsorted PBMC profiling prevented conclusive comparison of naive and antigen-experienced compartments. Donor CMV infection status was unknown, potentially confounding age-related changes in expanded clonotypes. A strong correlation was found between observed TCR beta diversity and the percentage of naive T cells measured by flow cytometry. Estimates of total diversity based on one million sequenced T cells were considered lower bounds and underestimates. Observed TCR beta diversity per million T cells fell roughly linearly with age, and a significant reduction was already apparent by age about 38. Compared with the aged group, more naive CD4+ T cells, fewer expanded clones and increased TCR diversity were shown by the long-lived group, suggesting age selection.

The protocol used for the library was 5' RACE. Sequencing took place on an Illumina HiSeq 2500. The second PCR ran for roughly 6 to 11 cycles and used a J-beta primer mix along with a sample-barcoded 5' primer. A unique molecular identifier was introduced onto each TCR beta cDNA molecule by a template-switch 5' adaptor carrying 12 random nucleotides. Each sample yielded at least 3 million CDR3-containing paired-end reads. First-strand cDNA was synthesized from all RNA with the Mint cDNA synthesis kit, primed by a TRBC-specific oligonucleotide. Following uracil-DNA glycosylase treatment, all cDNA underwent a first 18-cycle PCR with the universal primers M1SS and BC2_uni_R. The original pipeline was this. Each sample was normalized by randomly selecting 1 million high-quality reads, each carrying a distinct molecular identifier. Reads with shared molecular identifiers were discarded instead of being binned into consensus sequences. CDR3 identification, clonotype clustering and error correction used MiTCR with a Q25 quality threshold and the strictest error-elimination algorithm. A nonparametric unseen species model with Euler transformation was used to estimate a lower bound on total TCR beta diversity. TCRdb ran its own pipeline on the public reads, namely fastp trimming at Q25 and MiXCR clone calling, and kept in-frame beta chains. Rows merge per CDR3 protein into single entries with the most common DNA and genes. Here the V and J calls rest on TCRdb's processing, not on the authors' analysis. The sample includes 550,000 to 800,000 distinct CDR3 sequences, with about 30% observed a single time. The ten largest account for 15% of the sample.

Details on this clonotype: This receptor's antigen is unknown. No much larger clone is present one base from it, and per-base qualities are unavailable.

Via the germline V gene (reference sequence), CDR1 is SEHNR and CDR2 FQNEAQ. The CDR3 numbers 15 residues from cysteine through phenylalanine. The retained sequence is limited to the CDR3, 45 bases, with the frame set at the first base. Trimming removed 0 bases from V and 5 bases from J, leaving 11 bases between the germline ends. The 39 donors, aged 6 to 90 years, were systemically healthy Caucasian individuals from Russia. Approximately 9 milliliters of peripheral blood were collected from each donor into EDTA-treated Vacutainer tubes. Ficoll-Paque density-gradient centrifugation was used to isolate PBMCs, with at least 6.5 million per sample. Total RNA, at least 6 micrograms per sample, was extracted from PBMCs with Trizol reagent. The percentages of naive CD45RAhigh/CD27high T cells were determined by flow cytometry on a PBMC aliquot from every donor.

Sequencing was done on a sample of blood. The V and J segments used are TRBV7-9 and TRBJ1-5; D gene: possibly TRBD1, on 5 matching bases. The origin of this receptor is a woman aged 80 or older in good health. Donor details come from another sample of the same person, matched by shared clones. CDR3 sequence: CASSLARGSDQPQHF. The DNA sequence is TGTGCCAGCAGCTTAGCTCGGGGGTCCGATCAGCCCCAGCATTTT.